The 23 T cell receptor beta chains reported below all come from one sample, sequenced in a study of regulatory T cells in long-lasting Graves disease. Time point denoted: newly diagnosed GD, antithyroid drugs for less than 3 months. The TCR library used RNA extracted from PBMCs. Arm-PCR of CDR3 regions with iRepertoire HTBI primers generated TCR beta libraries. TCRdb re-derived calls from the multiplex PCR reads in MiXCR, one entry per CDR3 protein. The top ten clones hold around 17% of a sample with 350,000 to 450,000 distinct CDR3 sequences, 14% to 15% of them seen once. The sample was also linked to a second study, of T cells in Graves' hyperthyroidism and ophthalmopathy.

Sequenced material: peripheral blood mononuclear cells (PBMCs), taken at new diagnosis, from a patient treated with antithyroid drugs. The source of these receptors is a woman aged 25-40 years with Graves disease.

The gene calls are TRBV11-3 and TRBJ1-3; weak D call: TRBD1 (6 bases). Trimming removed 3 bases at V and 2 bases at J, with 11 bases between. The CDR3 totals 15 residues. Germline V gene lookup returns CDR1 SGHNT and CDR2 YENEEA. CDR3 loop: CASSFPPGAGNTIYF. CDR3 DNA sequence: TGTGCCAGCAGCTTTCCGCCAGGGGCTGGAAACACCATATATTTT. Looking up the rest from reference TRBV11-3 and TRBJ1-3 gives the full variable domain: EAGVVQSPRYKIIEKKQPVAFWCNPISGHNTLYWYLQNLGQGPELLIRYENEEAVDDSQLPKDRFSAERLKGVDSTLKIQPAELGDSAVYLCASSFPPGAGNTIYFGEGSWLTVV.

This clonotype was counted many times. The V gene is TRBV30, the J gene TRBJ2-1; 8 bases line up with TRBD2. The junction had 8 bases not matched to a gene; V was cut back by 0 bases and J by 7 bases. Germline CDR1 GTSNPN, CDR2 SVGIG (reference sequence). The CDR3 spans 15 residues. Written as DNA, the CDR3 is TGTGCCTGGAGTGTAATGGCGGGAGGATTAAATGAGCAGTTCTTC. The encoded protein is CAWSVMAGGLNEQFF.

This clonotype occurred many times. V is TRBV18 and J is TRBJ2-5, with 10 bases identical to TRBD2. Per the germline V gene, CDR1 is KGHSH and CDR2 is LQKENI. The V and J ends lost 5 bases and 0 bases, in that order; junction bases with no gene match: 6. The CDR3 extends over 16 amino acids. The CDR3 DNA follows: TGTGCCAGCTCAATCCTGCTAGCGGGAGACCAAGAGACCCAGTACTTC. This gives the protein CASSILLAGDQETQYF.

This clonotype was counted many times. The chain employs TRBV2 and TRBJ2-5; 8 nucleotides align to TRBD1. CDR1 and CDR2 from the germline V gene are SNHLY and FYNNEI. Trimming at V came to 6 bases and at J to 3 bases, leaving 3 bases not matched to a gene. The CDR3 covers 13 residues. CDR3 sequence: CASSQDREETQYF. The CDR3 DNA reads as TGTGCCAGCAGCCAGGACAGGGAAGAGACCCAGTACTTC.

This clonotype showed up just a few times. The V and J genes are TRBV11-2 and TRBJ2-5, with D possibly being TRBD2 (5 bases). The CDR3 length is 15 residues. With 4 bases removed from V and 2 bases from J, the gap between germline ends came to 14 bases. CDR1 and CDR2 from the germline V gene are SGHAT and FQNNGV. The CDR3, as DNA: TGTGCCAGCAGCTGGCGGGCACTCCTACAAGAGACCCAGTACTTC. This encodes CASSWRALLQETQYF.

This clonotype was recorded many times. The chain links TRBV30 to TRBJ1-5, with TRBD1 as a possible D gene (5 bases). The CDR3 runs to 14 residues. The V gene lost 0 bases and the J gene lost 9 bases, with 15 bases spanning the gap. Germline V gene sequence: CDR1 GTSNPN, CDR2 SVGIG (reference sequence). The CDR3 bases are TGTGCCTGGAGTGTACGGGAGGGGTCAAGGCCCCAGCATTTT. Translation gives CAWSVREGSRPQHF.

This clonotype was seen only a few times. The chain has TRBV4-2 and TRBJ1-6; maybe TRBD1 (5 bases). Trimming pared 5 bases from V and 7 bases from J, leaving 12 bases between. The V gene's germline CDR1 is LGHNA and CDR2 YNFKEQ. This CDR3 is built from 14 residues. The CDR3 coding sequence is TGTGCCAGCAGCGCGACAGTGGAAAATTCACCCCTCCACTTT. This translates into CASSATVENSPLHF.

V and J are TRBV28 and TRBJ1-2; the D is unclear. V was pared by 1 base and J by 2 bases, with 17 bases between. Germline CDR1 is MDHEN and CDR2 is SYDVKM. There are 17 residues in the CDR3. The CDR3 sequence is CASSLLAGKKANYGYTF. Here the CDR3 DNA reads TGTGCCAGCAGTTTATTGGCGGGGAAAAAAGCGAACTATGGCTACACCTTC.

This clonotype was picked up many times. The chain couples TRBV29-1 to TRBJ2-5; 7 nucleotides match TRBD1. V shed 7 bases, J shed 1 base, and the junction held 3 bases outside the gene matches. The CDR3 sequence is 12 residues long. From germline, CDR1 is SQVTM and CDR2 ANQGSEA. The CDR3 bases are TGCAGCGGGGGACAGTCCCAAGAGACCCAGTACTTC. Amino acid sequence: CSGGQSQETQYF.

This clonotype was counted many times. The genes are TRBV11-2 and TRBJ2-7; no definite D call. Trimming removed 3 bases from V and 6 bases from J, with 6 bases in between. Per germline, CDR1 SGHAT and CDR2 FQNNGV. The CDR3 extends over 11 amino acids. CDR3 bases: TGTGCCAGCAGCTTCTCCGCCGAGCAGTACTTC. Protein: CASSFSAEQYF.

At least ten counts were recorded for this clonotype. This chain connects TRBV6-2 or TRBV6-3 to TRBJ2-1; perhaps TRBD2 as D (5 bases). The V end lost 0 bases, the J end lost 12 bases, and 18 bases lay between the germline ends. This CDR3 region has 15 residues. CDR1 and CDR2 from the germline V gene are MNHEY and SVGEGT. CDR3 in DNA: TGTGCCAGCAGTTACTCCAACCGGGGTGGGGTTAGGCAGTTCTTC. It codes for CASSYSNRGGVRQFF.

Many counts were recorded for this clonotype. This chain connects TRBV7-8 to TRBJ2-7, with 11 bases fitting TRBD2. The CDR3 is made up of 16 amino acids. J gave up 5 bases and V 0 bases, and 6 bases lay outside the gene matches. Germline assignment: CDR1 SGHVS and CDR2 FQNEAQ. CDR3 nucleotide sequence: TGTGCCAGCAGCTTAGCGGGCCTAGCGGGAGGTAACGAGCAGTACTTC. Its translation: CASSLAGLAGGNEQYF.

This clonotype was observed many times. This chain joins TRBV5-6 and TRBJ2-3; 7 positions agree with TRBD2. The ends lost 4 bases at V and 4 bases at J; junction bases unmatched: 6. Germline V gene sequence: CDR1 SGHDT, CDR2 YYEEEE. The CDR3 has 14 amino acids. CDR3 sequence (DNA): TGTGCCAGCAGCCTTAGCGGGTTCGCAGATACGCAGTATTTT. It specifies CASSLSGFADTQYF.

At least ten counts were recorded for this clonotype. The V and J genes are TRBV7-9 and TRBJ2-7, with TRBD2 identical over 15 bases. V was clipped by 3 bases and J by 2 bases; unmatched bases: 8. Looked up from germline, CDR1 is SEHNR and CDR2 is FQNEAQ (reference sequence). The CDR3 runs to 18 residues. CDR3 residues: CASSFGLAGGLSPYEQYF. Here the CDR3 DNA reads TGTGCCAGCAGCTTTGGACTAGCGGGAGGGCTAAGCCCCTACGAGCAGTACTTC.

V usage is TRBV12-3 or TRBV12-4 and J usage is TRBJ2-1; 11 bases line up with TRBD2. Unmatched junction bases numbered 15, after V lost 6 bases and J lost 8 bases. CDR3 length equals 17 residues. The CDR3 is CASRSITGVAGGHEQFF. The CDR3 nucleotides read TGTGCCAGCAGGTCTATTACCGGGGTAGCGGGAGGGCATGAGCAGTTCTTC.

This clonotype occurred a few times. The chain links TRBV6-1 to TRBJ2-3; D is unresolved. Germline lookup yields CDR1 MNHNS and CDR2 SASEGT. The V and J ends lost 7 bases and 3 bases respectively, with 5 bases between them. This CDR3 has 11 residues. The CDR3 sequence: CASKWTDTQYF. The CDR3 DNA reads TGTGCCAGCAAGTGGACAGATACGCAGTATTTT.

This clonotype was counted at least ten times. The rearrangement links TRBV5-5 to TRBJ1-5, with D hard to call. This CDR3 is 15 amino acids long. V was clipped by 6 bases and J by 2 bases, with 15 bases between them. Germline CDR1 is SGHKS and CDR2 is YYEKEE (reference sequence). For the CDR3, the DNA is TGTGCCAGCACCTTAGGAGGAGGCGGCAATCAGCCCCAGCATTTT. This codes for CASTLGGGGNQPQHF.

This clonotype was counted a few times. J is TRBJ2-1 and V is TRBV20-1; TRBD2 matches at 9 bases. The germline gives CDR1 DFQATT, CDR2 SNEGSKA (reference sequence). V lost 3 bases, J lost 4 bases, and 22 bases stayed unmatched. CDR3 length: 20 amino acids. The CDR3 is CSASDPDVAGGQQAYNEQFF. The CDR3 DNA reads as TGCAGTGCTAGTGATCCGGACGTGGCGGGAGGGCAGCAAGCTTACAATGAGCAGTTCTTC.

This clonotype has ten or more counts. The chain recombines TRBV20-1 with TRBJ2-2, with D unclear. CDR1 and CDR2 from the germline V gene are DFQATT and SNEGSKA (reference sequence). With 3 bases removed from V and 7 bases from J, the gap between germline ends came to 6 bases. The CDR3 loop spans 11 amino acids. CDR3: CSASRRGELFF. The CDR3 DNA is TGCAGTGCTAGTCGACGCGGGGAGCTGTTTTTT.

The table lists this clonotype with many counts. The chain is built from TRBV20-1 and TRBJ2-5, with D maybe TRBD2 (5 bases). Per the germline V gene, CDR1 is DFQATT and CDR2 is SNEGSKA (reference sequence). Trimming shortened V by 1 base and J by 0 bases, and 15 bases separated the two germline ends. The CDR3 is made up of 16 amino acids. The CDR3 is CSARALLAGYQETQYF. The CDR3 bases are TGCAGTGCTAGAGCGCTACTGGCGGGTTACCAAGAGACCCAGTACTTC.

This clonotype was seen ten or more times. The gene calls are TRBV7-3 and TRBJ1-2; a weak D match, TRBD1 (5 bases). The V and J ends lost 5 bases and 9 bases respectively, with 25 bases between them. Germline CDR1 and CDR2: SGHTA and FQGTGA. CDR3 size: 16 residues. CDR3 loop: CASSQRPGTNSVSYTF. DNA of the CDR3: TGTGCCAGCAGCCAAAGGCCCGGGACGAATAGTGTTAGCTACACCTTC.

The V and J genes are TRBV20-1 and TRBJ2-3; 8 bases align to TRBD1. Trimming at V came to 1 base and at J to 3 bases, leaving 9 bases not matched to a gene. Germline V gene data show CDR1 as DFQATT and CDR2 as SNEGSKA (reference sequence). This CDR3 region has 16 residues. CDR3 nucleotide sequence: TGCAGTGCTAGAGCGACGCAGGGGGCCTATACAGATACGCAGTATTTT. Translation gives CSARATQGAYTDTQYF.

This clonotype was found a few times. This sequence joins TRBV3-1 and TRBJ2-5; D may be TRBD2 (5 bases). The CDR3 is 13 residues long. In germline, CDR1 is LGHDT, CDR2 YNNKEL (reference sequence). The V end was cut by 1 base, the J end by 7 bases, with 10 bases between. Written as DNA, the CDR3 is TGTGCCAGCAGCCAAGCTCCCCGGGGGACCCAGTACTTC. This sequence encodes CASSQAPRGTQYF.